Shown below are 22 T cell receptor beta chains from a single sample sequenced in a study of spatial heterogeneity in lung cancer. Time point meaning: blood at routine non-recurrence follow-up after resection. TCRdb fed the 5' RACE reads into MiXCR, producing one record per CDR3 protein. This repertoire shows fewer than 150,000 distinct CDR3 sequences, roughly 10% found once; its top ten account for 20% to 25%. This specimen consisted of PBMCs, obtained at follow-up. These receptors originate from a female donor with early-stage non-small cell lung cancer.

This clonotype has just a few counts. The chain has TRBV10-3 and TRBJ2-3; 11 nucleotides agree with TRBD2. From germline, CDR1 is ENHRY and CDR2 SYGVKD. The CDR3 runs to 16 residues. V trimming: 6 bases; J trimming: 1 base; junction bases outside the gene matches: 6. As DNA, the CDR3 is TGTGCCATCAGCTATGGGACTAGCGGTCGCACAGATACGCAGTATTTT. Amino acid sequence: CAISYGTSGRTDTQYF.

V usage is TRBV7-3 and J usage is TRBJ2-1; TRBD1 is a possible D gene (6 bases). The CDR3 has 17 amino acids. V was pared by 2 bases and J by 0 bases, with 14 bases between. The V gene's germline CDR1 is SGHTA and CDR2 FQGTGA. The CDR3 reads CASSLGQWGGSYNEQFF. CDR3 DNA: TGTGCCAGCAGCTTAGGACAGTGGGGTGGCTCCTACAATGAGCAGTTCTTC.

This chain uses TRBV6-5 with TRBJ1-2; TRBD1 aligns across 9 bases. The ends lost 2 bases at V and 5 bases at J; junction bases unmatched: 12. CDR1 MNHEY and CDR2 SVGAGI come from the germline V gene. The CDR3 has 17 amino acids. CDR3 loop: CASSYTWTGVGGYGYTF. CDR3 nucleotides: TGTGCCAGCAGTTACACCTGGACAGGGGTCGGGGGATATGGCTACACCTTC.

This clonotype was detected many times. This sequence joins TRBV7-2 and TRBJ2-7; D gene ambiguous. V was cut by 1 base and J by 10 bases, with 11 bases left in between. Germline CDR1 is SGHTA and CDR2 is FQGNSA. This CDR3 has 12 residues. The CDR3 protein is CASSLDWAIQYV. In nucleotides, the CDR3 is TGTGCCAGCAGCTTAGATTGGGCCATTCAGTACGTC.

This clonotype occurred a few times. The chain employs TRBV2 and TRBJ1-2; TRBD1 is a possible D gene (6 bases). The CDR3 extends over 15 amino acids. The V end lost 2 bases, the J end lost 5 bases, and 15 bases lay between the germline ends. Germline loops: CDR1 SNHLY, CDR2 FYNNEI. The CDR3 sequence: CASSENPQGRYGYTF. Here the CDR3 DNA reads TGTGCCAGCAGTGAAAACCCTCAGGGGCGATATGGCTACACCTTC.

This clonotype was found a few times. V gene TRBV12-3 or TRBV12-4 combines with J gene TRBJ2-7, with unresolved D. Trimming pared 3 bases from V and 5 bases from J, leaving 11 bases between. The CDR3 runs to 13 residues. The CDR3 protein is CASSFRPTDEQYV. The CDR3, as DNA: TGTGCCAGCAGTTTCCGTCCTACAGACGAGCAGTACGTC.

The genes are TRBV10-3 and TRBJ2-2; D is undetermined. V lost 6 bases to trimming and J lost 8 bases, with 7 bases between them. Germline V gene sequence: CDR1 ENHRY, CDR2 SYGVKD. The CDR3 sequence is 11 residues long. The CDR3 nucleotides read TGTGCCATCAGCGGTGCTGGGGAGCTGTTTTTT. Translation: CAISGAGELFF.

This clonotype appeared a few times. The J gene is TRBJ2-4, the V gene TRBV21-1; the table's TRBD2 call for D was not verified on the DNA. TRBV21-1 counts as a pseudogene. The CDR3 loop spans 17 amino acids. The CDR3 spells CASSLREGDIAKNIQYF. For the CDR3, the DNA is TGTGCCAGCAGCCTTAGGGAGGGGGATATCGCCAAAAACATTCAGTACTTC.

The J gene is TRBJ1-5, the V gene TRBV20-1; possible D gene TRBD1, 6 bases. Germline V CDR1 and CDR2: DFQATT, SNEGSKA (reference sequence). This CDR3 contains 14 residues. The ends were cut back, 3 bases at V and 1 base at J, with 10 bases in the middle. The DNA for the CDR3 is TGCAGTGCTAGCGGACAGAACAGCAATCAGCCCCAGCATTTT. Translating it yields CSASGQNSNQPQHF.

This chain connects TRBV29-1 to TRBJ1-1; D is unresolved. CDR3 size: 13 residues. In germline, CDR1 is SQVTM, CDR2 ANQGSEA. The V end lost 5 bases, the J end lost 1 base, and 11 bases lay between the germline ends. CDR3 sequence (DNA): TGCAGCGTTAGAGAGGGAACGAACACTGAAGCTTTCTTT. Translating gives CSVREGTNTEAFF.

This chain links TRBV6-1 with TRBJ2-7; D gene ambiguous. This CDR3 has 13 amino acids. The V end lost 2 bases, the J end lost 4 bases, and 9 bases lay between the germline ends. Looked up from germline, CDR1 is MNHNS and CDR2 is SASEGT. The CDR3 spells CASSEHNGYEQYF. The CDR3 nucleotides are TGTGCCAGCAGTGAACATAATGGTTACGAGCAGTACTTC.

This clonotype was counted only a few times. This rearrangement joins TRBV7-2 to TRBJ1-6; TRBD1 is a possible D gene (6 bases). This CDR3 is 18 amino acids long. Germline-derived CDR1 and CDR2 are SGHTA and FQGNSA. The germline V and J ends were trimmed by 5 bases and 0 bases, with 17 bases remaining between them. This chain's CDR3 is CASSPQPQGSSYNSPLHF. Here the CDR3 DNA reads TGTGCCAGCAGCCCCCAACCCCAGGGGAGCTCCTATAATTCACCCCTCCACTTT. Combining the CDR3 with reference TRBV7-2 and TRBJ1-6 gives the whole variable domain GAGVSQSPSNKVTEKGKDVELRCDPISGHTALYWYRQSLGQGLEFLIYFQGNSAPDKSGLPSDRFSAERTGGSVSTLTIQRTQQEDSAVYLCASSPQPQGSSYNSPLHFGNGTRLTVT.

This clonotype was counted only a few times. The rearrangement uses TRBV7-9 and TRBJ2-5; tentatively, D is TRBD2 (6 bases). This CDR3 has 16 residues. Between the trimmed V and J ends, which lost 1 base and 1 base, there was a span of 13 bases. Germline CDR1 SEHNR, CDR2 FQNEAQ (reference sequence). CDR3 residues: CASSLGAAGFQETQYF. CDR3 nucleotide sequence: TGTGCCAGCAGCTTAGGAGCGGCGGGATTCCAAGAGACCCAGTACTTC.

The chain employs TRBV11-1 and TRBJ2-2; 10 bases align to TRBD2. The V gene's germline CDR1 is SGHAT and CDR2 FQDESV (reference sequence). After removal of 4 bases from V and 1 base from J, the junction contained 9 bases not matched to a gene. The CDR3 loop spans 18 amino acids. CDR3 sequence (DNA): TGTGCCAGCAGCTCCCCTAGCGGGAGAAAGGAGAACACCGGGGAGCTGTTTTTT. Protein: CASSSPSGRKENTGELFF.

This clonotype has just a few counts. V is TRBV29-1 and J is TRBJ1-1; D is ambiguous. CDR3 size: 12 residues. Trimming stripped 3 bases from V and 0 bases from J, with 5 bases between. The germline CDR1 and CDR2 sequences are SQVTM and ANQGSEA. CDR3 loop: CSVEKMNTEAFF. As DNA, the CDR3 is TGCAGCGTTGAGAAAATGAACACTGAAGCTTTCTTT.

In this sample, this clonotype turned up many times. The chain has TRBV20-1 and TRBJ2-1; 10 bases fit TRBD2. CDR3 length equals 14 residues. J gave up 8 bases and V 6 bases, and 10 bases lay outside the gene matches. Germline V gene lookup returns CDR1 DFQATT and CDR2 SNEGSKA (reference sequence). CDR3 in DNA: TGCAGTGCCCCCCCAGCGGGAGGGCCAGATGAGCAGTTCTTC. It encodes CSAPPAGGPDEQFF.

This clonotype has more than one count but fewer than ten. The rearrangement joins TRBV20-1 to TRBJ2-1; possibly TRBD2 for D (5 bases). V dropped 0 bases and J dropped 6 bases, with 12 bases sitting between them. Looked up from germline, CDR1 is DFQATT and CDR2 is SNEGSKA (reference sequence). There are 14 residues in the CDR3. The CDR3 DNA reads as TGCAGTGCTAGAGATCCAGTAGGGAGCAATGAGCAGTTCTTC. It translates to CSARDPVGSNEQFF.

This clonotype has only a few counts. This rearrangement joins TRBV12-3 or TRBV12-4 to TRBJ1-2; a weak D match, TRBD1 (6 bases). CDR3 length: 14 amino acids. V lost 5 bases, J lost 4 bases, and 14 bases lay in between. CDR3 in amino acids: CASSARTEGYGYTF. The CDR3 DNA sequence: TGTGCCAGCAGTGCGCGGACAGAAGGCTATGGCTACACCTTC.

This clonotype was recorded at least ten times. The rearrangement links TRBV29-1 to TRBJ1-1; possibly TRBD1 for D (6 bases). Germline-derived CDR1 and CDR2 are SQVTM and ANQGSEA. CDR3 length equals 15 residues. With 6 bases removed from V and 2 bases from J, the gap between germline ends came to 19 bases. CDR3 residues: CSVRQAVGFNTEAFF. The CDR3 nucleotides read TGCAGCGTAAGACAGGCCGTGGGTTTTAACACTGAAGCTTTCTTT.

The chain is built from TRBV18 and TRBJ2-5; D may be TRBD1 (6 bases). The CDR3 covers 15 residues. Germline lookup yields CDR1 KGHSH and CDR2 LQKENI. With 1 base removed from V and 0 bases from J, the gap between germline ends came to 9 bases. This CDR3 is CASSPQGQHQETQYF. CDR3 sequence (DNA): TGTGCCAGCTCACCACAAGGACAGCACCAAGAGACCCAGTACTTC.

The chain combines TRBV7-6 with TRBJ2-7; tentative D call: TRBD2 (6 bases). Per the germline V gene, CDR1 is SGHVS and CDR2 is FNYEAQ. Deletions cut 5 bases from V and 7 bases from J, with 21 bases between. The CDR3 sequence is 15 residues long. CDR3 region: CASSPGSGTHREQYF. DNA for the CDR3: TGTGCCAGCAGCCCTGGTTCCGGGACTCACAGGGAGCAGTACTTC.

This clonotype appeared many times. The chain couples TRBV28 to TRBJ2-7; D possibly uses TRBD1 or TRBD2 (5 bases each). The CDR3 loop spans 14 amino acids. The V end lost 5 bases, the J end lost 12 bases, and 23 bases lay between the germline ends. Germline CDR1 and CDR2: MDHEN and SYDVKM. Here the CDR3 DNA reads TGTGCCAGCAGTCCTACTTCCGGGACCCCATTCGTGTACTTC. It translates to CASSPTSGTPFVYF.